These T cell receptor beta chains were read from a single sample in a study of T cell responses to AZD1222 COVID-19 vaccine. The protocol was immunoSEQ multiplex PCR, while the TCRdb copy is restricted to in-frame clones and leaves out a portion. The sample lists about 140,000 clones, approximately 85% seen once, with more than 7.5% in the top ten. The sample in question was peripheral blood, obtained 28 days after the second dose of the MenACWY control vaccine. These TCRs come from an adult who received the MenACWY meningococcal vaccine as a control. Each CDR3 is given without its conserved first and last residue. Each record gives: J gene, V gene, CDR3 protein.

J: TRBJ1-2; V: TRBV12-3/TRBV12-4; CDR3: ASSLERQRGYT
J: TRBJ1-1; V: TRBV5-4; CDR3: ASSLGQMATEAF
J: TRBJ2-2; V: TRBV6-1; CDR3: ASSGWGAANTGELF
J: TRBJ1-4; V: TRBV5-1; CDR3: ASSFGVGEKLF
J: TRBJ1-2; V: TRBV30; CDR3: AWSLGQGNYGYT
J: TRBJ1-5; V: TRBV28; CDR3: ASSLGQPQPQH
J: TRBJ1-5; V: TRBV19; CDR3: ASSTTGGNQPQH
J: TRBJ2-3; V: TRBV7-3; CDR3: ASSWAGEGTDTQY
J: TRBJ1-4; V: TRBV11-2; CDR3: ASRRLDSGWGEKLF
J: TRBJ1-2; V: TRBV11-2; CDR3: ASSLDRGTAAYGYT
J: TRBJ1-2; V: TRBV9; CDR3: ASSVARTGIDYGYT
J: TRBJ1-4; V: TRBV3-1/TRBV3-2; CDR3: ASSPTGSGEKLF
J: TRBJ2-2; V: TRBV19; CDR3: ASTSSGGYTGELF
J: TRBJ1-2; V: TRBV6-5; CDR3: ASRGTGYGYT
J: TRBJ1-6; V: TRBV11-1; CDR3: ASSRTGNNSPLH
J: TRBJ1-1; V: TRBV28; CDR3: ASTSRGRGNTEAF
J: TRBJ1-1; V: TRBV28; CDR3: ASSRTDRGLNTEAF
J: TRBJ2-7; V: TRBV7-8; CDR3: ASSTGLVPYEQY
J: TRBJ2-2; V: TRBV9; CDR3: ASSVGSANTGELF
J: TRBJ2-3; V: TRBV11-3; CDR3: ASSLSSGTGTDTQY
J: TRBJ1-2; V: TRBV30; CDR3: AWSVRGGADYGYT
J: TRBJ2-1; V: TRBV29-1; CDR3: SVDMGADYNEQF
J: TRBJ2-5; V: TRBV10-3; CDR3: AISAGREETQY
J: TRBJ1-6; V: TRBV28; CDR3: ASSLEGTLH
J: TRBJ2-2; V: TRBV5-5; CDR3: ASSWNTIFGTGELF
J: TRBJ1-6; V: TRBV5-8; CDR3: ASSQGQGRNSPLH
J: TRBJ2-2; V: TRBV19; CDR3: ASSSKFTGELF
J: TRBJ1-1; V: TRBV5-4; CDR3: ASNQWGYTEAF
J: TRBJ1-2; V: TRBV15; CDR3: ATSRRRTGNGYT
J: TRBJ1-4; V: TRBV6-1; CDR3: ASSETYPRANEKLF
J: TRBJ1-2; V: TRBV28; CDR3: ASTAATPYGYT
J: TRBJ2-5; V: TRBV11-2; CDR3: ASSWGLAGGQETQY
J: TRBJ1-2; V: TRBV28; CDR3: ASYPGRMNYGYT
J: TRBJ1-2; V: TRBV6-5; CDR3: ASTLDRTYGYT
J: TRBJ1-6; V: TRBV13; CDR3: ASSASWTGRNSPLH
J: TRBJ2-5; V: TRBV6-6; CDR3: ASSTAGEETQY
J: TRBJ1-1; V: TRBV24-1; CDR3: ATAKGPLENEAF
J: TRBJ2-1; V: TRBV27; CDR3: ASSFLAGGPTEQF